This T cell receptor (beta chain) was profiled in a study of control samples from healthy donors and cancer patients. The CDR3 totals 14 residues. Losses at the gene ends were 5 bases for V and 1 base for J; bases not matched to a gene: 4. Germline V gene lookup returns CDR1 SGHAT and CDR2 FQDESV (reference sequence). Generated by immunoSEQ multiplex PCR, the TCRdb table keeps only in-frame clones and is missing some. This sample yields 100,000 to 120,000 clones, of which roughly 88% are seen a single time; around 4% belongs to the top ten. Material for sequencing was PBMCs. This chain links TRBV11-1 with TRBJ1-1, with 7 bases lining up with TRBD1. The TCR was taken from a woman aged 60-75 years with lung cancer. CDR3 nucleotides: TGTGCCAGCAGCCCGGGACAGTCGAACACTGAAGCTTTCTTT. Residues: CASSPGQSNTEAFF.